This T cell receptor beta chain was observed in a study of CD8 T cells in ankylosing spondylitis. Construction of TCR beta libraries was performed using quantitative 5'-RACE with molecular barcodes. TCRdb re-analysed the 5' RACE reads in MiXCR, keeping a single row per CDR3 protein. The sample shows roughly 150,000 distinct CDR3 sequences, around a third of them seen only once. V lost 4 bases and J 5 bases, leaving 17 bases between the germline ends. The germline gives CDR1 LGHDT, CDR2 YNNKEL (reference sequence). CDR3 length: 16 residues. This clonotype occurred a few times. Its antigen is undetermined. Findings of the study overall: Characteristic, it appeared, of ankylosing spondylitis blood was a TCR beta motif of eight highly homologous variants. Reportedly, disease-linked clones are significantly enriched in ankylosing spondylitis patients' matched synovial fluid.

The origin of this receptor is a male donor with ankylosing spondylitis. The chain couples TRBV3-1 to TRBJ1-4; TRBD1 is a possible D gene (5 bases). The sequencing input was synovial fluid, either unsorted or a sorted T cell fraction (not recorded which). The CDR3: CASSPYPGLTNEKLFF. The CDR3 nucleotides read TGTGCCAGCAGCCCCTACCCGGGACTGACCAATGAAAAACTGTTTTTT.